This is a list of T cell receptor beta chains from one sample in a study of graft-versus-host responses after intestinal transplantation. The data were produced by immunoSEQ multiplex PCR, yet TCRdb's version contains in-frame clones alone and is incomplete. Of 23,000 or so clones detected, almost 85% appear once; the ten largest clones hold around 0.9%. Antigens of these TCRs are unknown. The sequences come from unstimulated CD8+ T cells sorted from spleen or lymph node cells, collected before transplant. The receptors derive from a human donor who was the organ donor for an intestinal transplant. Each CDR3 is given with its conserved first and last residue. The order of the fields is D gene, V gene, clone size, J gene, CDR3 length, CDR3 DNA, CDR3 protein. The D gene is left open where the match is weak. Some rows mark clone size as missing; the rest say once, few, many or name a class of expanded clone.

TRBD2,TRBV7-6,NA,TRBJ2-5,14,TGTGCCAGCAGTCTACTAGCGGTCCAAGAGACCCAGTACTTC,CASSLLAVQETQYF
TRBD1,TRBV27,NA,TRBJ2-7,15,TGTGCCAGCAGTTTGGGACCGGACAGGGCCTACGAGCAGTACTTC,CASSLGPDRAYEQYF
NA,TRBV7-9,NA,TRBJ2-5,13,TGTGCCAGCAGCCGCGGACCCCAAGAGACCCAGTACTTC,CASSRGPQETQYF
NA,TRBV19,NA,TRBJ1-6,15,TGTGCCAGTAGTATTGGGGACCAGGGGTATTCACCCCTCCACTTT,CASSIGDQGYSPLHF
NA,TRBV10-3,NA,TRBJ2-7,14,TGTGCCATCAGTGAGCCAGAAGGGGATTACGAGCAGTACTTC,CAISEPEGDYEQYF
NA,TRBV25-1,NA,TRBJ2-1,11,TGTGCCAGCGGGTCCTACAATGAGCAGTTCTTC,CASGSYNEQFF
NA,TRBV30,few,TRBJ1-2,12,TGTGCCTGGAGGGACACCCGATATGGCTACACCTTC,CAWRDTRYGYTF
NA,TRBV30,NA,TRBJ1-2,11,TGTGCCTGGAGATGGGGCTATGGCTACACCTTC,CAWRWGYGYTF
NA,TRBV12-5,NA,TRBJ2-5,15,TGTGCTAGTGGTTTGGGGACAGTTAATAAAGAGACCCAGTACTTC,CASGLGTVNKETQYF
NA,TRBV6-1,NA,TRBJ2-7,13,TGTGCCAGCAGCGTTTCCCCATCCTACGAGCAGTACTTC,CASSVSPSYEQYF
NA,TRBV7-9,NA,TRBJ1-2,11,TGTGCCAGCAGCCCGGGGGATGGCTACACCTTC,CASSPGDGYTF
TRBD1,TRBV19,NA,TRBJ2-1,14,TGTGCCAGTAGTATCCAGGGGGCCTACAATGAGCAGTTCTTC,CASSIQGAYNEQFF
TRBD2,TRBV4-1,NA,TRBJ2-5,15,TGCGCCAGCAGCCAAGATATCGGGGAGGGGGAGACCCAGTACTTC,CASSQDIGEGETQYF
NA,TRBV6-5,NA,TRBJ1-5,14,TGTGCCAGCAGTCCCGGCGGGGAGGGTGGGCCCCAGCATTTT,CASSPGGEGGPQHF
TRBD2,TRBV7-9,few,TRBJ2-1,15,TGTGCCACCGGCTCTAGCGGGCGACCCTACAATGAGCAGTTCTTC,CATGSSGRPYNEQFF
NA,TRBV9,NA,TRBJ1-2,12,TGTGCCAGCAGCCCCCTCCACTATGGCTACACCTTC,CASSPLHYGYTF
NA,TRBV30,NA,TRBJ1-1,14,TGTGCCTGGAGTGTACTTGGTGAGGACACTGAAGCTTTCTTT,CAWSVLGEDTEAFF
NA,TRBV4-3,NA,TRBJ1-2,14,TGCGCCAGCAGCCAAGACACGAAGGGATATGGCTACACCTTC,CASSQDTKGYGYTF
TRBD2,TRBV6-5,NA,TRBJ2-7,13,TGTGCCAGCAGTTCGGCTAGCGGATACGAGCAGTACTTC,CASSSASGYEQYF
NA,TRBV27,few,TRBJ2-7,13,TGTGCCAGCAGTCTTACCCCTCCCTACGAGCAGTACTTC,CASSLTPPYEQYF
TRBD2,TRBV7-9,NA,TRBJ2-3,15,TGTGCCAGCAGCCCAGCGGGATTCGCGACAGATACGCAGTATTTT,CASSPAGFATDTQYF
NA,TRBV19,NA,TRBJ2-7,14,TGTGCCAGTAGTGAGGTGAGCCCCACTACAGAGCAGTACTTC,CASSEVSPTTEQYF
TRBD2,TRBV2,few,TRBJ2-3,14,TGTGCCAGCAGTGGACTAGCGGGGGGAGATACGCAGTATTTT,CASSGLAGGDTQYF
NA,TRBV4-3,NA,TRBJ1-2,16,TGCGCCAGCAGCCAAGATATAGCCCCGGGGGCATATGGCTACACCTTC,CASSQDIAPGAYGYTF
TRBD2,TRBV7-7,few,TRBJ2-1,16,TGTGCCAGCAGTCCCACTAGCGCGGCGCCCCCCGGTGAGCAGTTCTTC,CASSPTSAAPPGEQFF
NA,TRBV6-1,NA,TRBJ2-3,12,TGTGCCAGCAGTGGGTACACAGATACGCAGTATTTT,CASSGYTDTQYF
NA,TRBV19,NA,TRBJ2-1,15,TGTGCCAGTAGTATCCTCGGGACGGCCTACAATGAGCAGTTCTTC,CASSILGTAYNEQFF
NA,TRBV27,NA,TRBJ2-7,15,TGTGCCAGCAGTTTTCGAAATGACGGCTCCTACGAGCAGTACTTC,CASSFRNDGSYEQYF
TRBD1,TRBV19,NA,TRBJ1-1,13,TGTGCCAGTAGTACAGGGGGCGTCACTGAAGCTTTCTTT,CASSTGGVTEAFF
TRBD2,TRBV5-8,NA,TRBJ2-7,16,TGTGCCAGCAACGCCCCCGTGGGGGGGGTCGGGTACGAGCAGTACTTC,CASNAPVGGVGYEQYF
TRBD2,TRBV7-9,NA,TRBJ2-2,18,TGTGCCAGCAGCCCGCTGGTAGCGGGATTGTCGAACACCGGGGAGCTGTTTTTT,CASSPLVAGLSNTGELFF
TRBD1,TRBV27,NA,TRBJ2-1,16,TGTGCCAGCAGTTCTACATCGACAGGGGTCTACAATGAGCAGTTCTTC,CASSSTSTGVYNEQFF
NA,TRBV5-8,once,TRBJ1-5,14,TGTGCCAGCAGCGTCGGGGACGGCAATCAGCCCCAGCATTTT,CASSVGDGNQPQHF
NA,TRBV10-3,NA,TRBJ2-1,18,TGTGCCATCCTCAAGGTCTACTCCTTAGCCCCGTATGACAATGAGCAGTTCTTC,CAILKVYSLAPYDNEQFF
TRBD1,TRBV6-5,NA,TRBJ2-7,15,TGTGCCAGCAGTTTAACAGGGGGCGCTTTTGCCGAGCAGTACTTC,CASSLTGGAFAEQYF
TRBD1,TRBV5-6,NA,TRBJ1-5,14,TGTGCCAGCAGCTTTACAGGGGACGATCAGCCCCAGCATTTT,CASSFTGDDQPQHF
TRBD1,TRBV10-3,NA,TRBJ1-2,15,TGTGCCATCAGGACCGGGACAGGAGAGAACTATGGCTACACCTTC,CAIRTGTGENYGYTF
NA,TRBV27,few,TRBJ2-2,14,TGTGCCAGCAGTCCCGGGGCGTACACCGGGGAGCTGTTTTTT,CASSPGAYTGELFF
NA,TRBV4-3,NA,TRBJ1-1,15,TGCGCCAGCAGCCAAGAGGAACAGGTGAACACTGAAGCTTTCTTT,CASSQEEQVNTEAFF
NA,TRBV5-1,NA,TRBJ2-7,14,TGCGCCAGCAGCTTGATCGGGGCCACCTACGAGCAGTACTTC,CASSLIGATYEQYF
NA,TRBV16,NA,TRBJ1-2,14,TGTGCCAGCAGCCAGTCCTCGGCTAACTATGGCTACACCTTC,CASSQSSANYGYTF
NA,TRBV30,NA,TRBJ1-3,13,TGTGCCTGGAGTGTGGCTTCTGGAAACACCATATATTTT,CAWSVASGNTIYF
NA,TRBV15,NA,TRBJ2-5,15,TGTGCCACCAGCGGCTACAGGGTGGGATGGGAGACCCAGTACTTC,CATSGYRVGWETQYF
TRBD2,TRBV5-6,NA,TRBJ2-3,16,TGTGCCAGCAGCTTCCCTTTAGCGGGGGAGGCAGATACGCAGTATTTT,CASSFPLAGEADTQYF
TRBD2,TRBV4-3,NA,TRBJ2-2,16,TGCGCCAGCAGCCAAGAAAGCGGGGTGAACACCGGGGAGCTGTTTTTT,CASSQESGVNTGELFF
NA,TRBV29-1,NA,TRBJ1-1,12,TGCAGCGTTGCGGGGGCAGGCCCTGAAGCTTTCTTT,CSVAGAGPEAFF
NA,TRBV7-7,NA,TRBJ1-1,13,TGTGCCAGCAGCTTCCTCCAGGGGACTGAAGCTTTCTTT,CASSFLQGTEAFF
TRBD2,TRBV10-2,NA,TRBJ2-7,15,TGCGCCAGCAGTAAGGCGGGAGACCCCTTCTACGAGCAGTACTTC,CASSKAGDPFYEQYF
NA,TRBV11-2,NA,TRBJ2-7,12,TGTGCCAGCACCATGGGGTCACCCGAGCAGTACTTC,CASTMGSPEQYF
NA,TRBV5-5,NA,TRBJ2-7,11,TGTGCCAGCAGCGGGGACTACGAGCAGTACTTC,CASSGDYEQYF